Below, 25 T cell receptor beta chains from the same sample are listed, as sequenced in a study of blood T cell repertoires in COVID-19. Some clones are missing from TCRdb's copy, which holds only in-frame ones; the method was immunoSEQ multiplex PCR. The sample yields about 120,000 clones, more than 70% seen once. Input material: peripheral blood. Source of these receptors: a man aged 60-69 years with acute or convalescent COVID-19.

The V and J genes are TRBV18 and TRBJ1-6; weak D call: TRBD1 (6 bases). Trimming pared 2 bases from V and 0 bases from J, leaving 14 bases between. CDR1 and CDR2 from the germline V gene are KGHSH and LQKENI. The CDR3 runs to 18 residues. CDR3 region: CASSPIGQTSSYNSPLHF. In DNA form, the CDR3 reads TGTGCCAGCTCACCAATCGGACAGACGAGCTCCTATAATTCACCCCTCCACTTT.

J is TRBJ1-4 and V is TRBV7-9; D unclear. There are 14 residues in the CDR3. Trimming cost V 4 bases and J 8 bases, with 14 bases left between them. Germline V gene lookup returns CDR1 SEHNR and CDR2 FQNEAQ (reference sequence). CDR3 loop: CASSSKEEREKLFF. CDR3 in DNA: TGTGCCAGCAGCTCTAAAGAGGAACGGGAAAAACTGTTTTTT.

This sequence joins TRBV10-3 and TRBJ1-5; perhaps TRBD1 as D (5 bases). The CDR3 consists of 15 residues. The V end lost 0 bases, the J end lost 7 bases, and 13 bases lay between the germline ends. The germline V gene has CDR1 ENHRY and CDR2 SYGVKD. In nucleotides, the CDR3 is TGTGCCATCAGTGAGTCCCAGGGAGGAGGCCAGCCCCAGCATTTT. This sequence encodes CAISESQGGGQPQHF.

This clone has a single count. This chain uses TRBV19 with TRBJ2-7, with D unclear. Trimming took off 1 base at V and 0 bases at J, with 10 bases between the two ends. The CDR3 contains 15 residues. Germline-derived CDR1 and CDR2 are LNHDA and SQIVND (reference sequence). Here the CDR3 reads CASSIGGPGSYEQYF. DNA of the CDR3: TGTGCCAGTAGTATAGGAGGTCCTGGCTCCTACGAGCAGTACTTC. Using reference TRBV19 and TRBJ2-7 for the parts outside the CDR3, the full variable domain is DGGITQSPKYLFRKEGQNVTLSCEQNLNHDAMYWYRQDPGQGLRLIYYSQIVNDFQKGDIAEGYSVSREKKESFPLTVTSAQKNPTAFYLCASSIGGPGSYEQYFGPGTRLTVT.

The J gene is TRBJ2-3, the V gene TRBV7-9, with no clear D. Germline V lookup: CDR1 SEHNR, CDR2 FQNEAQ (reference sequence). The CDR3 is 13 amino acids. Trimming removed 3 bases from V and 7 bases from J, with 11 bases in between. The CDR3 loop reads CASSFTDPHTQYF. The CDR3 coding sequence is TGTGCCAGCAGCTTTACTGATCCTCATACGCAGTATTTT.

The rearrangement joins TRBV19 to TRBJ2-2; 10 nucleotides align to TRBD1. The J segment lost 6 bases and the V segment lost 3 bases, leaving 4 bases of the junction unmatched. The germline V gene has CDR1 LNHDA and CDR2 SQIVND (reference sequence). This CDR3 spans 15 amino acids. The CDR3 DNA reads as TGTGCCAGTAGTATGACAGGGGGCGCCGCCGGGGAGCTGTTTTTT. Translating it yields CASSMTGGAAGELFF.

CDR3 region: CASSQSPAGGPNEQYF. CDR3 DNA sequence: TGTGCCAGCAGCCAATCACCAGCGGGAGGGCCCAACGAGCAGTACTTC. This chain joins TRBV4-2 and TRBJ2-7; TRBD2 matches 10 bases. J lost 5 bases, V lost 2 bases, and 9 bases had no gene match. The CDR3 has 16 amino acids. CDR1 is LGHNA and CDR2 is YNFKEQ in the germline V gene.

This clone was counted many times. The V and J genes are TRBV18 and TRBJ2-5, with 10 bases lining up with TRBD2. The CDR3 totals 17 residues. The V gene's germline CDR1 is KGHSH and CDR2 LQKENI. V trimming: 3 bases; J trimming: 5 bases; junction bases outside the gene matches: 12. CDR3 amino acids: CASSPPTSGRARETQYF. As DNA, the CDR3 is TGTGCCAGCTCACCGCCGACTAGCGGGCGGGCAAGGGAGACCCAGTACTTC.

CDR3 residues: CASSLLGGAYEQYF. CDR3 in DNA: TGTGCCAGCAGCTTACTAGGGGGGGCCTACGAGCAGTACTTC. The V and J genes are TRBV7-2 and TRBJ2-7, with D perhaps TRBD2 (7 bases). Looked up from germline, CDR1 is SGHTA and CDR2 is FQGNSA. V shed 2 bases and J shed 2 bases, with 10 bases lying between them. The CDR3 is 14 amino acids.

The genes are TRBV25-1 and TRBJ2-6; possible D gene TRBD2, 5 bases. The CDR3 has 15 residues. Between the trimmed V and J ends, which lost 0 bases and 3 bases, there was a span of 6 bases. Per the germline V gene, CDR1 is MGHDK and CDR2 is SYGVNS. CDR3 amino acids: CASSEYRGGANVLTF. The CDR3 DNA reads as TGTGCCAGCAGTGAATATCGGGGTGGGGCCAACGTCCTGACTTTC. Complete variable domain (other parts from reference TRBV25-1 and TRBJ2-6): EADIYQTPRYLVIGTGKKITLECSQTMGHDKMYWYQQDPGMELHLIHYSYGVNSTEKGDLSSESTVSRIRTEHFPLTLESARPSHTSQYLCASSEYRGGANVLTFGAGSRLTVL.

The chain combines TRBV7-9 with TRBJ2-3; 8 bases fit TRBD1. The length of the CDR3 is 15 residues. The junction had 1 base not matched to a gene; V was cut back by 1 base and J by 1 base. Germline V lookup: CDR1 SEHNR, CDR2 FQNEAQ (reference sequence). CDR3: CASSLVTGGTDTQYF. The CDR3 DNA reads as TGTGCCAGCAGCTTAGTGACAGGGGGCACAGATACGCAGTATTTT. The whole variable domain, remainder taken from reference TRBV7-9 and TRBJ2-3, is DTGVSQNPRHKITKRGQNVTFRCDPISEHNRLYWYRQTLGQGPEFLTYFQNEAQLEKSRLLSDRFSAERPKGSFSTLEIQRTEQGDSAMYLCASSLVTGGTDTQYFGPGTRLTVL.

The rearrangement links TRBV28 to TRBJ2-7, with 8 positions matching TRBD2. The junction had 2 bases not matched to a gene; V was cut back by 5 bases and J by 2 bases. The CDR3 extends over 13 amino acids. Germline values: CDR1 MDHEN, CDR2 SYDVKM. The CDR3 DNA sequence: TGTGCCAGCAGTGGGGGACTAGCCTACGAGCAGTACTTC. Its translation: CASSGGLAYEQYF.

This chain joins TRBV21-1 and TRBJ2-3; the D call of TRBD1 is as the table states it, not checked on the DNA. TRBV21-1 is tagged as a pseudogene. CDR3 length: 17 amino acids. The CDR3 is CASSKNRGNVVTDTQYF. The CDR3 DNA reads TGTGCCAGCAGCAAAAACAGGGGGAATGTTGTCACAGATACGCAGTATTTT.

This chain links TRBV28 with TRBJ2-7, with D possibly TRBD1 on 6 matching bases. Germline V gives CDR1 MDHEN, CDR2 SYDVKM. The CDR3 extends over 16 amino acids. Trimming cost V 4 bases and J 1 base, with 17 bases left between them. The CDR3 DNA follows: TGTGCCAGCAGTTCCCAAGGGACACTAGTGTCCTACGAGCAGTACTTC. Residues: CASSSQGTLVSYEQYF.

This CDR3 reads CASSLGGKGSYEQYF. CDR3 nucleotides: TGTGCCAGCAGCTTGGGCGGGAAAGGATCCTACGAGCAGTACTTC. The gene calls are TRBV5-4 and TRBJ2-7; D is possibly TRBD2 (6 bases). The V gene's germline CDR1 is SGHNT and CDR2 YYREEE (reference sequence). V lost 0 bases, J lost 1 base, and 11 bases lay in between. The length of the CDR3 is 15 residues. The full variable domain, in which reference TRBV5-4 and TRBJ2-7 provide the parts outside the CDR3, is ETGVTQSPTHLIKTRGQQVTLRCSSQSGHNTVSWYQQALGQGPQFIFQYYREEENGRGNFPPRFSGLQFPNYSSELNVNALELDDSALYLCASSLGGKGSYEQYFGPGTRLTVT.

The chain combines TRBV19 with TRBJ1-6; tentative D call: TRBD1 (6 bases). V was clipped by 6 bases and J by 4 bases, with 10 bases between them. The CDR3 is 14 residues long. In germline, CDR1 is LNHDA, CDR2 SQIVND (reference sequence). The CDR3 is CASSGTGYNSPLHF. The CDR3 coding sequence is TGTGCCAGTAGCGGTACAGGGTATAATTCACCCCTCCACTTT.

The chain combines TRBV19 with TRBJ2-1, with a tentative D call TRBD2 (6 bases). The length of the CDR3 is 14 residues. In germline, CDR1 is LNHDA, CDR2 SQIVND (reference sequence). Trimming stripped 10 bases from V and 0 bases from J, with 13 bases between. CDR3 sequence (DNA): TGTGCCACCATGGAGGGCGACTCCTACAATGAGCAGTTCTTC. It is translated as CATMEGDSYNEQFF. Supplemented by reference TRBV19 and TRBJ2-1, the full variable domain reads DGGITQSPKYLFRKEGQNVTLSCEQNLNHDAMYWYRQDPGQGLRLIYYSQIVNDFQKGDIAEGYSVSREKKESFPLTVTSAQKNPTAFYLCATMEGDSYNEQFFGPGTRLTVL.

The rearrangement links TRBV10-3 to TRBJ2-2, with 11 bases identical to TRBD2. Germline trimming cut 11 bases from V and 5 bases from J; bases unmatched to any gene: 7. This CDR3 is 14 amino acids long. From germline, CDR1 is ENHRY and CDR2 SYGVKD. The CDR3 sequence: CAVGTSGGTGELFF. The DNA of the CDR3 is TGTGCCGTCGGGACTAGCGGAGGAACCGGGGAGCTGTTTTTT.

V gene TRBV3-1 (or the pseudogene TRBV3-2) combines with J gene TRBJ2-1; TRBD2 matches at 7 bases. CDR1 is LGHDT, CDR2 YNNKEL, per germline (reference sequence). Trimming removed 4 bases from V and 0 bases from J; junction bases left unmatched: 3. This CDR3 contains 15 residues. The DNA of the CDR3 is TGTGCCAGCAGCCTAGCGGGCGGCTCCTACAATGAGCAGTTCTTC. Translation gives CASSLAGGSYNEQFF.

This clone was recorded once. This chain connects TRBV20-1 to TRBJ2-1; D might be TRBD2 (5 bases). The CDR3 sequence is 10 residues long. CDR1 and CDR2 (germline): DFQATT, SNEGSKA (reference sequence). The ends were cut back, 3 bases at V and 14 bases at J, with 11 bases in the middle. The CDR3 loop is CSASSAAKFF. Written as DNA, the CDR3 is TGCAGTGCTAGTAGCGCGGCCAAGTTCTTC.

This chain uses TRBV24-1 with TRBJ2-3, with D possibly matching TRBD2 (6 bases). V was shortened by 3 bases and J by 4 bases, with 16 bases between the two germline ends. The CDR3 spans 16 residues. CDR1 is KGHDR, CDR2 SFDVKD, per germline. DNA of the CDR3: TGTGCCACCAGTGATACGAGACTAGAGGTCGCAGATACGCAGTATTTT. Its translation: CATSDTRLEVADTQYF.

This chain uses TRBV4-3 with TRBJ2-3; 11 bases align to TRBD2. With 4 bases clipped from V and 2 bases from J, the junction kept 8 bases outside the gene matches. Germline V gene lookup returns CDR1 LGHNA and CDR2 YSLEER. The CDR3 is made up of 17 amino acids. CDR3 bases: TGCGCCAGCAGCCGAAATTTAGCGGGAGGGGACACAGATACGCAGTATTTT. It translates to CASSRNLAGGDTDTQYF.

The V gene is TRBV19, the J gene TRBJ2-2; D not resolved. The CDR3 length is 13 residues. The V and J ends lost 7 bases and 5 bases respectively, with 11 bases between them. Germline values: CDR1 LNHDA, CDR2 SQIVND (reference sequence). CDR3 residues: CASTALGTGELFF. The CDR3 DNA follows: TGTGCCAGTACCGCCCTAGGAACCGGGGAGCTGTTTTTT.

The V call is TRBV9, the J call TRBJ1-5, with D tentatively TRBD1 (5 bases). Germline V CDR1 and CDR2: SGDLS, YYNGEE. V was pared by 4 bases and J by 9 bases, with 14 bases between. The CDR3 spans 13 residues. The CDR3 nucleotides read TGTGCCAGCAGCAGGGACTCCACGGGGCCCCAGCATTTT. Encoded protein: CASSRDSTGPQHF.

This clone was observed a handful of times. The V call is TRBV6-4, the J call TRBJ1-1, with TRBD1 matching 7 bases. J lost 3 bases, V lost 5 bases, and 3 bases had no gene match. The CDR3 sequence is 13 residues long. Germline assignment: CDR1 MRHNA and CDR2 SNTAGT. CDR3 nucleotides: TGTGCCAGCAGTATAACAGGGGACACTGAAGCTTTCTTT. Residues: CASSITGDTEAFF.